This T cell receptor beta chain came from a study of blood T cell repertoires in COVID-19. Overall study context: The study drew acute and convalescent COVID-19 samples from the United States, Italy and Spain. PBMCs, B-cell-depleted T cells, or T cells provided the cDNA or gDNA that made up the material.

This clone was seen more than once but under ten times. Trimming took 1 base from V and 6 from J, leaving 7 bases between them. Germline V gene sequence: CDR1 SGHAT, CDR2 FQNNGV. This CDR3 has 14 amino acids. Per the original methods: Reference gene primer amplification gave estimated nucleated cell counts. The method was immunoSEQ multiplex PCR; TCRdb's version includes in-frame clones alone and lacks a portion of them. V, J and clone size reflect that table, while D and trimming were determined from the DNA. The data contain nearly 200,000 clones, just under 85% of them singletons. Specimen: peripheral blood. The receptor was isolated from a human donor with acute or convalescent COVID-19. The donor label of this sample is uncertain. The chain recombines TRBV11-2 with TRBJ1-6; D possibly corresponds to TRBD1 (6 bases). The CDR3: CASSLGGGNSPLHF. The CDR3 bases are TGTGCCAGCAGCTTAGGAGGGGGTAATTCACCCCTCCACTTT.